The present T cell receptor (beta chain) was sequenced within a study of blood T cell repertoires in COVID-19. Original analysis: Quantification of nucleated cells was approximated via reference gene primer amplification. Some clones are missing from TCRdb's copy, which holds only in-frame ones; the method was immunoSEQ multiplex PCR. D and trimming come from the DNA, and the V and J calls and clone size come from that table. The data hold fewer than 150,000 clones, with under 85% observed a single time. Individuals aged 18 to 89 years were recruited from some 26 US areas. CDR3 size: 14 residues. Germline V lookup: CDR1 MNHEY, CDR2 SVGAGI. V lost 10 bases to trimming and J lost 4 bases, with 19 bases between them.

Sample: PBMCs or T cells enriched from blood (not recorded which). The sequence was collected from a woman between 18 and 29 years old who had been exposed to COVID-19. The V call is TRBV6-5, the J call TRBJ2-5, with a weak D call TRBD1 (6 bases). CDR3 bases: TGTGCCAACACAAGGACAGAATTTAGAGAGACCCAGTACTTC. Amino acid sequence: CANTRTEFRETQYF.